This T cell receptor (beta chain) was profiled in a study of blood T cell repertoires in COVID-19. Overall study context: Some COVID-19 samples were acute and others convalescent; all came from the United States, Italy and Spain. PBMCs, B-cell-depleted T cells, or T cells were the source of the cDNA or gDNA that made up the material.

CDR1 is SGHNT and CDR2 is YYREEE in the germline V gene (reference sequence). Trimming removed 1 base at V and 2 bases at J, with 5 bases between. The CDR3 sequence is 13 residues long. Original methodology: Reference gene primer amplification gave estimated nucleated cell counts. The method was immunoSEQ multiplex PCR; TCRdb's version includes in-frame clones alone and lacks a portion of them. The D gene and trimming were derived from the DNA, and the V and J assignments and clone size from that table. The sample lists about 200,000 clones, 88% occurring once. This sequence joins TRBV5-4 and TRBJ2-3; no clear D. The material sequenced was peripheral blood. The receptor was isolated from a man between 40 and 49 years old with active or convalescent COVID-19. This CDR3 is CASSLWATDTQYF. The CDR3 DNA reads TGTGCCAGCAGCTTGTGGGCCACAGATACGCAGTATTTT.